The sequence of this T cell receptor beta chain was determined in a study of blood T cells in healthy people across ages. Trimming pared 5 bases from V and 2 bases from J, leaving 8 bases between. CDR1 is SEHNR and CDR2 is FQNEAQ in the germline V gene (reference sequence). This CDR3 region has 13 residues. This clonotype showed up just a few times. A J-beta primer mix and a sample-barcoded 5' primer were used in a second PCR of roughly 6 to 11 cycles. The authors tagged each cDNA molecule using a template-switch adaptor with 12 random nucleotides. Each CDR3 protein gets one entry after TCRdb re-called the 5' RACE reads with MiXCR. Of around 500,000 distinct CDR3 sequences in the sample, 40% to 55% are singletons; the top ten hold approximately 25%.

What was sequenced was blood. The TCR was taken from an elderly man in good health. This rearrangement joins TRBV7-9 to TRBJ2-3; D gene ambiguous. CDR3 bases: TGTGCCAGCAGCACACCTAACACAGATACGCAGTATTTT. Amino acids: CASSTPNTDTQYF. Full variable domain (remainder filled in from reference TRBV7-9 and TRBJ2-3): DTGVSQNPRHKITKRGQNVTFRCDPISEHNRLYWYRQTLGQGPEFLTYFQNEAQLEKSRLLSDRFSAERPKGSFSTLEIQRTEQGDSAMYLCASSTPNTDTQYFGPGTRLTVL.